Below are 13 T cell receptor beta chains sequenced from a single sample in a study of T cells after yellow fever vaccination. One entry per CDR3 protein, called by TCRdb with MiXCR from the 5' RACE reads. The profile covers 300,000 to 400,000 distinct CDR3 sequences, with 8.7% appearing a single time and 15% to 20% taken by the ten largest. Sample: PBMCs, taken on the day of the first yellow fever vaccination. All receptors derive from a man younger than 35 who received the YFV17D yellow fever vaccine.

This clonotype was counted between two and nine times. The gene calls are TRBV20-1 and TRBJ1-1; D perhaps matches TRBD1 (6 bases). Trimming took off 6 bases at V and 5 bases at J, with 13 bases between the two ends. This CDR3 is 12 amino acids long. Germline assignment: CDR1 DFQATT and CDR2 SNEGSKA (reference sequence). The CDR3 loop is CSAKGVRTEAFF. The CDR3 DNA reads TGCAGTGCCAAGGGGGTCCGGACTGAAGCTTTCTTT.

This chain's CDR3 is CASSLGFDEQFF. In nucleotides, the CDR3 is TGTGCCAGCAGCCTTGGTTTTGATGAGCAGTTCTTC. The chain has TRBV7-9 and TRBJ2-1; D is unclear. CDR3 length equals 12 residues. Per the germline V gene, CDR1 is SEHNR and CDR2 is FQNEAQ (reference sequence). Trimming took off 5 bases at V and 8 bases at J, with 10 bases between the two ends.

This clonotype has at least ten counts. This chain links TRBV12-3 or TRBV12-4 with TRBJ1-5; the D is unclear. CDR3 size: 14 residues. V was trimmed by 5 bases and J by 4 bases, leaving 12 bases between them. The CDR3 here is CASSAGLLNQPQHF. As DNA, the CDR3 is TGTGCCAGCAGTGCCGGACTGCTTAATCAGCCCCAGCATTTT.

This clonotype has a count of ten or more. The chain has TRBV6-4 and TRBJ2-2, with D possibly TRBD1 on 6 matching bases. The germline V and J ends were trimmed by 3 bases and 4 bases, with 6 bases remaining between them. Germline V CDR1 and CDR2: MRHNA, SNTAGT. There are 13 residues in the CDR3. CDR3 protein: CASSEGATGELFF. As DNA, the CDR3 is TGTGCCAGCAGTGAGGGGGCCACCGGGGAGCTGTTTTTT.

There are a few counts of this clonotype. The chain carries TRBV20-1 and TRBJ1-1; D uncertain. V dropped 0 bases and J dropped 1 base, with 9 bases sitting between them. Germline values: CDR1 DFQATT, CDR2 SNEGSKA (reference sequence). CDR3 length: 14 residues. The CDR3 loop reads CSARDLRQNTEAFF. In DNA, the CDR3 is TGCAGTGCTAGAGATCTACGGCAGAACACTGAAGCTTTCTTT.

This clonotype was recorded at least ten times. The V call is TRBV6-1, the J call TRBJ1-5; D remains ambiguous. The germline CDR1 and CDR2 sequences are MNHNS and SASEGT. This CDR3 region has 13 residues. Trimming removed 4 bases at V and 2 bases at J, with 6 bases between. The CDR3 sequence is CASSGLGNQPQHF. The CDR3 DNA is TGTGCCAGCAGTGGACTCGGCAATCAGCCCCAGCATTTT.

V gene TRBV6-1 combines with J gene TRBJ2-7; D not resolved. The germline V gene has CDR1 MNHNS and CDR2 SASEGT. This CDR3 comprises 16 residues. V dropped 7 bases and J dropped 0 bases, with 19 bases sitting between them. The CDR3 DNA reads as TGTGCCAGCACCTCCCTGACACTCCACCCCTCCTACGAGCAGTACTTC. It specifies CASTSLTLHPSYEQYF.

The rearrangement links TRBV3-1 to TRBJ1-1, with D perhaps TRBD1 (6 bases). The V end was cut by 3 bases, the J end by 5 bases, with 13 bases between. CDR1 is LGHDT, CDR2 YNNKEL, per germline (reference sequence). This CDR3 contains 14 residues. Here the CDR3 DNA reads TGTGCCAGCAGCCACACCACAGGGAAAACTGAAGCTTTCTTT. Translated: CASSHTTGKTEAFF. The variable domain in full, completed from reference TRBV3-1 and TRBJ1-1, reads DTAVSQTPKYLVTQMGNDKSIKCEQNLGHDTMYWYKQDSKKFLKIMFSYNNKELIINETVPNRFSPKSPDKAHLNLHINSLELGDSAVYFCASSHTTGKTEAFFGQGTRLTVV.

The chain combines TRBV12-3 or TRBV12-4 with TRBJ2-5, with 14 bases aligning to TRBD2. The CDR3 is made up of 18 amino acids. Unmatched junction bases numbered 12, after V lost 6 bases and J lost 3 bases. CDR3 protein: CASSELLRLAGGKETQYF. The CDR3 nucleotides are TGTGCCAGCAGCGAACTTCTGAGACTAGCGGGGGGGAAAGAGACCCAGTACTTC.

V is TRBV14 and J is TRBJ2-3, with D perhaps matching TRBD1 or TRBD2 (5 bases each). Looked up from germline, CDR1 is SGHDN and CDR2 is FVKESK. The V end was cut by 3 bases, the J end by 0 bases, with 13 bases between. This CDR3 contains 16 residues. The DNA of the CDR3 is TGTGCCAGCAGCCACCGATGGGACCCTAGCACAGATACGCAGTATTTT. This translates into CASSHRWDPSTDTQYF. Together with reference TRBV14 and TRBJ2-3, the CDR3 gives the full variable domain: EAGVTQFPSHSVIEKGQTVTLRCDPISGHDNLYWYRRVMGKEIKFLLHFVKESKQDESGMPNNRFLAERTGGTYSTLKVQPAELEDSGVYFCASSHRWDPSTDTQYFGPGTRLTVL.

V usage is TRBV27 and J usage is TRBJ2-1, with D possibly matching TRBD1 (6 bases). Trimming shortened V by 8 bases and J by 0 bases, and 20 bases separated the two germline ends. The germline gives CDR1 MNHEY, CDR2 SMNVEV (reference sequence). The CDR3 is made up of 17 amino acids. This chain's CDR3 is CASGGAGAKSSYNEQFF. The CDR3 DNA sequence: TGTGCCAGCGGTGGGGCAGGGGCTAAGAGCTCCTACAATGAGCAGTTCTTC.

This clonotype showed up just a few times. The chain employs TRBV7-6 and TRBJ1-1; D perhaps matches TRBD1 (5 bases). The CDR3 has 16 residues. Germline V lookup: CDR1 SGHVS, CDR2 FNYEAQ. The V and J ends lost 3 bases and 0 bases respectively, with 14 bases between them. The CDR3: CASSFTDRPLNTEAFF. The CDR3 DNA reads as TGTGCCAGCAGCTTCACCGACAGACCCTTGAACACTGAAGCTTTCTTT.

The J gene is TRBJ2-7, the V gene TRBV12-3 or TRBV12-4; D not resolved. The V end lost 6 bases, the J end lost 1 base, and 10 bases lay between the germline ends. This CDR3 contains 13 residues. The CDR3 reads CASSLGISYEQYV. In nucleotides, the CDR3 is TGTGCCAGCAGCCTAGGAATTTCCTACGAGCAGTACGTC.